The 31 T cell receptor beta chains below all came from one sample that was sequenced in a study of T cell responses to AZD1222 COVID-19 vaccine. Clones were read by immunoSEQ multiplex PCR, and TCRdb kept only the in-frame ones, dropping some. The profile shows 130,000 to 150,000 clones, approximately 93% of them singletons. The sequencing here drew on peripheral blood, taken after recovery from COVID-19. The receptors were sampled from an adult who had recovered from COVID-19.

This clone has just a few counts. V and J are TRBV10-1 and TRBJ1-4; D gene uncertain. CDR1 and CDR2 from the germline V gene are WNHNN and SYGVQD (reference sequence). The CDR3 length is 13 residues. The V gene lost 4 bases and the J gene lost 7 bases, with 10 bases spanning the gap. CDR3 in DNA: TGCGCCAGCAGTGCGAGACGGGGTGAAAAACTGTTTTTT. Protein sequence: CASSARRGEKLFF.

The chain carries TRBV27 and TRBJ2-7; 9 nucleotides agree with TRBD1. CDR1 MNHEY and CDR2 SMNVEV come from the germline V gene (reference sequence). There are 14 residues in the CDR3. V dropped 6 bases and J dropped 0; count of bases not matched to a gene: 3. CDR3 nucleotides: TGTGCCAGCAGGGGACAGGGAAGCTCCTACGAGCAGTACTTC. This codes for CASRGQGSSYEQYF.

The rearrangement links TRBV7-9 to TRBJ1-1; D uncertain. Germline values: CDR1 SEHNR, CDR2 FQNEAQ (reference sequence). The CDR3 length is 13 residues. V lost 3 bases and J 8 bases, leaving 13 bases between the germline ends. The CDR3 bases are TGTGCCAGCAGCTTTCAAGGAGCGCCGGAAGCTTTCTTT. Protein sequence: CASSFQGAPEAFF.

The chain employs TRBV28 and TRBJ2-7; TRBD1 matches at 7 bases. Per germline, CDR1 MDHEN and CDR2 SYDVKM. V lost 4 bases, J lost 0 bases, and 6 bases stayed unmatched. The CDR3 is 15 residues long. This chain's CDR3 is CASSSSGTASYEQYF. For the CDR3, the DNA is TGTGCCAGCAGTTCGTCCGGGACAGCCTCCTACGAGCAGTACTTC.

The rearrangement joins TRBV28 to TRBJ1-1; D perhaps matches TRBD1 (6 bases). The V gene's germline CDR1 is MDHEN and CDR2 SYDVKM. The CDR3 length is 14 residues. The V and J ends lost 5 bases and 8 bases respectively, with 18 bases between them. The CDR3 sequence: CASSPTGTTQEAFF. The CDR3 DNA sequence: TGTGCCAGCAGTCCCACCGGGACAACCCAGGAAGCTTTCTTT.

This chain connects TRBV7-9 to TRBJ1-1, with D perhaps matching TRBD1 (6 bases). Germline lookup yields CDR1 SEHNR and CDR2 FQNEAQ (reference sequence). The CDR3 runs 16 residues. Deletions cut 5 bases from V and 1 base from J, with 17 bases between. This CDR3 reads CASSPRQVEGNTEAFF. In nucleotides, the CDR3 is TGTGCCAGCAGCCCCCGACAGGTTGAAGGGAACACTGAAGCTTTCTTT.

The chain couples TRBV2 to TRBJ2-7; weak D call: TRBD2 (5 bases). CDR3 size: 12 residues. Germline CDR1 is SNHLY and CDR2 is FYNNEI. V shed 7 bases and J shed 3 bases, with 10 bases lying between them. DNA of the CDR3: TGTGCCAGCACGGACTCGGGCTACGAGCAGTACTTC. Translating gives CASTDSGYEQYF.

This chain links TRBV27 with TRBJ2-7, with D possibly matching TRBD2 (5 bases). Germline V lookup: CDR1 MNHEY, CDR2 SMNVEV (reference sequence). V lost 3 bases to trimming and J lost 3 bases, with 15 bases between them. The CDR3 is 15 residues long. DNA of the CDR3: TGTGCCAGCAGTTTGAGAAGCGGCCTGGGCTACGAGCAGTACTTC. The encoded protein is CASSLRSGLGYEQYF.

V is TRBV5-6 and J is TRBJ2-7; 7 bases fit TRBD1. The CDR3 covers 14 residues. Germline-derived CDR1 and CDR2 are SGHDT and YYEEEE. The junction had 5 bases not matched to a gene; V was cut back by 3 bases and J by 2 bases. The CDR3 nucleotides are TGTGCCAGCAGCTCCGGGACAGTGACCTACGAGCAGTACTTC. Translated, it gives CASSSGTVTYEQYF.

V usage is TRBV19 and J usage is TRBJ1-5, with a possible D match to TRBD1 (5 bases). The CDR3 is made up of 15 amino acids. The V end was cut by 4 bases, the J end by 7 bases, with 17 bases between. Germline V gene lookup returns CDR1 LNHDA and CDR2 SQIVND (reference sequence). CDR3 DNA sequence: TGTGCCAGTAGTAAGGGACCCGGTGAAGGGCAGCCCCAGCATTTT. It encodes CASSKGPGEGQPQHF.

CDR3 loop: CASSNRGNEQFF. The CDR3 DNA sequence: TGTGCCAGTAGTAATAGGGGTAATGAGCAGTTCTTC. The genes are TRBV19 and TRBJ2-1, with D possibly matching TRBD1 (5 bases). Germline V gives CDR1 LNHDA, CDR2 SQIVND (reference sequence). With 4 bases removed from V and 7 bases from J, the gap between germline ends came to 8 bases. The CDR3 totals 12 residues. The full variable domain, rest sourced from reference TRBV19 and TRBJ2-1, is DGGITQSPKYLFRKEGQNVTLSCEQNLNHDAMYWYRQDPGQGLRLIYYSQIVNDFQKGDIAEGYSVSREKKESFPLTVTSAQKNPTAFYLCASSNRGNEQFFGPGTRLTVL.

This chain uses TRBV3-1 (or the pseudogene TRBV3-2) with TRBJ2-3, with TRBD2 matching 10 bases. The CDR3 is 20 residues long. V lost 3 bases and J lost 4; bases outside the gene matches: 19. Per the germline V gene, CDR1 is LGHDT and CDR2 is YNNKEL (reference sequence). CDR3: CASSHLGTSGIDVMADTQYF. The DNA for the CDR3 is TGTGCCAGCAGCCATCTCGGCACTAGCGGGATTGATGTGATGGCAGATACGCAGTATTTT.

The chain links TRBV27 to TRBJ2-7; 8 nucleotides line up with TRBD2. The CDR3 sequence is 15 residues long. Germline trimming cut 6 bases from V and 6 bases from J; bases unmatched to any gene: 13. CDR1 MNHEY and CDR2 SMNVEV come from the germline V gene (reference sequence). The CDR3: CASSLSPAGDREQYF. DNA of the CDR3: TGTGCCAGCAGCCTAAGTCCAGCGGGAGATCGCGAGCAGTACTTC.

This clone was seen once. V and J are TRBV7-3 and TRBJ2-7; D might be TRBD1 (5 bases). CDR1 is SGHTA, CDR2 FQGTGA, per germline. The CDR3 consists of 13 residues. V lost 2 bases, J lost 3 bases, and 8 bases lay in between. The CDR3 protein is CASSLSQGYEQYF. The CDR3 DNA follows: TGTGCCAGCAGCTTATCCCAGGGCTACGAGCAGTACTTC.

The chain couples TRBV4-1 to TRBJ1-4; 10 bases are a match to TRBD1. The V gene's germline CDR1 is MGHRA and CDR2 YSYEKL. Germline trimming cut 4 bases from V and 8 bases from J; bases unmatched to any gene: 4. The CDR3 is 14 amino acids. CDR3 amino acids: CASSRTGGWEKLFF. The DNA for the CDR3 is TGCGCCAGCAGCCGGACAGGGGGTTGGGAAAAACTGTTTTTT.

V usage is TRBV12-3 or TRBV12-4 and J usage is TRBJ2-7, with 7 nucleotides matching TRBD2. V lost 11 bases and J lost 2; bases outside the gene matches: 6. This CDR3 has 12 amino acids. CDR3 sequence reads: CASGRGTYEQYF. The DNA of the CDR3 is TGTGCCTCAGGGCGGGGGACCTACGAGCAGTACTTC.

The rearrangement joins TRBV7-9 to TRBJ1-4, with TRBD1 as a possible D gene (6 bases). This CDR3 comprises 12 residues. V lost 4 bases and J 13 bases, leaving 13 bases between the germline ends. CDR1 and CDR2 from the germline V gene are SEHNR and FQNEAQ (reference sequence). In DNA, the CDR3 is TGTGCCAGCAGCTCGGACAGCTATGTACTGTTTTTT. This encodes CASSSDSYVLFF.

The V call is TRBV28, the J call TRBJ1-2, with 11 positions matching TRBD1. CDR1 MDHEN and CDR2 SYDVKM come from the germline V gene. This CDR3 is built from 14 residues. V shed 7 bases and J 8 bases; nucleotides not matched to a gene: 9. Here the CDR3 DNA reads TGTGCCAGCATTATCGGACAGGGGGCGTCAGGCTACACCTTC. Translated: CASIIGQGASGYTF.

A single count supports this clone. The gene calls are TRBV19 and TRBJ1-2, with a tentative D call TRBD1 (6 bases). Germline assignment: CDR1 LNHDA and CDR2 SQIVND (reference sequence). The CDR3 length is 15 residues. V gave up 1 base and J gave up 5 bases, with 14 bases separating them. CDR3 coding DNA: TGTGCCAGTAGTATAGTTTCCACAGGGACTTATGGCTACACCTTC. This codes for CASSIVSTGTYGYTF.

This chain uses TRBV29-1 with TRBJ2-2; 14 bases fit TRBD2. The CDR3 is 18 amino acids. Germline V gene lookup returns CDR1 SQVTM and CDR2 ANQGSEA. The V segment lost 4 bases and the J segment 6 bases; nucleotides outside the gene matches: 13. In DNA, the CDR3 is TGCAGCGTTGCTCGGGGGGGGACTAGCGGGAGAACAGCCGGGGAGCTGTTTTTT. Protein product: CSVARGGTSGRTAGELFF.

The V and J genes are TRBV6-1 and TRBJ1-2; TRBD1 aligns across 7 bases. With 1 base clipped from V and 0 bases from J, the junction kept 2 bases outside the gene matches. Germline CDR1 is MNHNS and CDR2 is SASEGT. This CDR3 spans 15 amino acids. The DNA for the CDR3 is TGTGCCAGCAGTGAAGTAGGGACAGCTAACTATGGCTACACCTTC. It yields the protein CASSEVGTANYGYTF.

The gene calls are TRBV29-1 and TRBJ1-5; 10 positions match TRBD1. Germline V gives CDR1 SQVTM, CDR2 ANQGSEA. J lost 5 bases, V lost 7 bases, and 5 bases had no gene match. CDR3 length equals 13 residues. This chain's CDR3 is CSAGTGVDQPQHF. In DNA form, the CDR3 reads TGCAGCGCCGGGACAGGGGTAGATCAGCCCCAGCATTTT. Based on the CDR3 plus reference TRBV29-1 and TRBJ1-5, the full variable domain is SAVISQKPSRDICQRGTSLTIQCQVDSQVTMMFWYRQQPGQSLTLIATANQGSEATYESGFVIDKFPISRPNLTFSTLTVSNMSPEDSSIYLCSAGTGVDQPQHFGDGTRLSIL.

This clone is a singleton in its sample. J is TRBJ1-2 and V is TRBV7-8; TRBD1 agrees at 10 bases. V was pared by 2 bases and J by 4 bases, with 7 bases of the junction left unmatched. This CDR3 contains 16 residues. The V gene's germline CDR1 is SGHVS and CDR2 FQNEAQ. The CDR3 here is CASSLTGTGATYGYTF. The CDR3 coding sequence is TGTGCCAGCAGCTTAACCGGGACAGGGGCGACCTATGGCTACACCTTC.

This chain joins TRBV5-4 and TRBJ2-7; possibly TRBD2 for D (6 bases). The CDR3 is made up of 14 amino acids. Between the trimmed V and J ends, which lost 4 bases and 7 bases, there was a span of 18 bases. CDR1 SGHNT and CDR2 YYREEE come from the germline V gene (reference sequence). CDR3 DNA sequence: TGTGCCAGCAGCCCAACGGGACGGGAGAGAGAGCAGTACTTC. Its translation: CASSPTGREREQYF.

In DNA form, the CDR3 reads TGTGCCAGCAGTCCCCGGACAGGACTCCCCTTAAGGGGCTACACCTTC. This encodes CASSPRTGLPLRGYTF. The V gene is TRBV28, the J gene TRBJ1-2; TRBD1 matches 7 bases. CDR1 is MDHEN, CDR2 SYDVKM, per germline. Losses at the gene ends were 5 bases for V and 8 bases for J; bases not matched to a gene: 17. This CDR3 spans 16 amino acids.

The chain recombines TRBV6-5 with TRBJ1-1, with TRBD1 matching over 11 bases. CDR1 and CDR2 (germline): MNHEY, SVGAGI. CDR3 length equals 15 residues. Trimming removed 6 bases from V and 10 bases from J; junction bases left unmatched: 13. The CDR3 bases are TGTGCCAGCAGCCGGGACAGGGGGAAGGGGGCAGGAGCTTTCTTT. Translating it yields CASSRDRGKGAGAFF.

The CDR3 sequence is CASKGGTGGNQPQHF. The CDR3 nucleotides read TGTGCCAGCAAGGGAGGGACAGGGGGTAATCAGCCCCAGCATTTT. The V and J genes are TRBV2 and TRBJ1-5, with 11 nucleotides matching TRBD1. Germline loops: CDR1 SNHLY, CDR2 FYNNEI. The CDR3 loop spans 15 amino acids. J gave up 4 bases and V 7 bases, and 6 bases lay outside the gene matches.

The chain joins TRBV28 to TRBJ2-3; D tentatively fits TRBD1 or TRBD2 (5 bases each). Germline V lookup: CDR1 MDHEN, CDR2 SYDVKM. The CDR3 is 11 amino acids. The ends were cut back, 5 bases at V and 9 bases at J, with 9 bases in the middle. CDR3 residues: CASSIRGTQYF. CDR3 sequence (DNA): TGTGCCAGCAGTATCCGGGGCACGCAGTATTTT.

This chain uses TRBV29-1 with TRBJ1-1; maybe TRBD1 (6 bases). The length of the CDR3 is 11 residues. Deletions cut 3 bases from V and 11 bases from J, with 13 bases between. Per germline, CDR1 SQVTM and CDR2 ANQGSEA. The CDR3 region has the DNA TGCAGCGTTGATGGGGGGGGCTGGGCTTTCTTT. Residues: CSVDGGGWAFF.

J is TRBJ1-2 and V is TRBV5-6, with a tentative D call TRBD1 (6 bases). V lost 4 bases to trimming and J lost 8 bases, with 18 bases between them. The CDR3 runs to 14 residues. Germline loops: CDR1 SGHDT, CDR2 YYEEEE. CDR3 region: CASSGWTEEEGYTF. The CDR3 DNA sequence: TGTGCCAGCAGCGGTTGGACAGAAGAGGAGGGCTACACCTTC.

J is TRBJ2-2 and V is TRBV3-1 (or the pseudogene TRBV3-2); D possibly corresponds to TRBD1 (6 bases). The CDR3 is made up of 17 amino acids. The V gene's germline CDR1 is LGHDT and CDR2 YNNKEL (reference sequence). V shed 5 bases and J shed 3 bases, with 19 bases lying between them. The CDR3 DNA reads as TGTGCCAGCAGCGTGCCGGGACACCGAACGGACACCGGGGAGCTGTTTTTT. Translation: CASSVPGHRTDTGELFF.